The entry that follows covers one T cell receptor (beta chain) sequence. Its antigen remains unidentified. This sample stems from a study of cytomegalovirus exposure and HLA in healthy donors. Study summary: Researchers found that about 82% of some 400 genotyped donors fell within the Caucasian-associated ancestry cluster. Whole-study findings and limits: With later analysis, a missense DCLRE1C variant became linked to TCR beta V- and J-gene trimming. Sequence variants that were highly shared formed a cluster that was likely a sequencing artifact.

V dropped 4 bases and J dropped 2; count of bases not matched to a gene: 4. Looked up from germline, CDR1 is SGHAT and CDR2 is FQNNGV. The CDR3 runs 16 residues. PCR employed 60 Vbeta and 13 Jbeta primers. TCRdb's copy holds only in-frame clones and misses some; the assay was immunoSEQ multiplex PCR. The sample records over 100,000 clones, about 79% being singletons. This TCR was recovered from a woman under 30 in good health and CMV-seropositive. Input material: PBMCs. The gene calls are TRBV11-2 and TRBJ2-3, with TRBD2 matching 12 bases. The CDR3 nucleotides read TGTGCCAGCAGCTCCGGACTAGCGGGATCCACAGATACGCAGTATTTT. It codes for CASSSGLAGSTDTQYF.